Reported below is one TCR beta chain. Its matching antigen is unknown. This CDR3 is built from 13 residues. The germline V and J ends were trimmed by 4 bases and 7 bases, with 13 bases remaining between them. Per germline, CDR1 SGHTA and CDR2 FQGNSA. This sample stems from a study of T cell responses to AZD1222 COVID-19 vaccine. TCRdb keeps only in-frame clones here, not all; method: immunoSEQ multiplex PCR. This table holds under 150,000 clones, over 75% found once. Study-level points and caveats: Clonal diversity was possibly underestimated; the donors were predominantly white British and more often female. Only a handful of AZD1222 recipients, more than five in all, had baseline seropositivity. Reports say nearly half of spike-specific TCRs go after unmutated variant regions.

The TCR was taken from an adult in good health. The material was peripheral blood, obtained on day 0 of AZD1222 vaccination. The chain couples TRBV7-2 to TRBJ1-2; maybe TRBD1 (6 bases). The CDR3 DNA reads as TGTGCCAGCAGCTCGGACAGCCTCGGTGGCTACACCTTC. Its protein is CASSSDSLGGYTF.